This T cell receptor beta chain was recorded in a study of shared clonotypes between healthy human individuals. This clone was detected ten times or more. The antigen is not known. The study separated CD4+ cells into CD45RA+ naive and CD45RA-negative memory subsets. Study-wide results and caveats: Rarefaction revealed incomplete sorted-subset sequencing despite large depth. Roughly 4.7% was the fraction of naive CD4 clonotypes found shared across several donors.

Assay execution proceeded at the deep level. The table came from immunoSEQ multiplex PCR; TCRdb's copy has only in-frame clones and leaves some out. The sample carries about 1 million clones, about 74% recorded once. CDR1 is MNHNY and CDR2 is SVGAGI in the germline V gene (reference sequence). The CDR3 is 15 residues long. The V and J ends lost 5 bases and 0 bases, in that order; junction bases with no gene match: 4. V gene TRBV6-6 combines with J gene TRBJ1-3, with 7 bases that match TRBD1. This TCR came from a young man in good health. The sample comprised memory CD4+ T cells sorted from blood. Subset of the sample: CD45RA-negative fraction. CDR3: CASSETGSSGNTIYF. CDR3 DNA: TGTGCCAGCAGTGAGACAGGGTCCTCTGGAAACACCATATATTTT.